This is a list of T cell receptor beta chains from one sample in a study of T cells in Graves' hyperthyroidism and ophthalmopathy. TCRdb reanalysed the multiplex PCR reads using MiXCR and keeps one entry per CDR3 protein. The repertoire holds about 400,000 distinct CDR3 sequences, with roughly 15% as singletons. Input material: blood. Receptors originate from a woman between 25 and 40 years old with Graves' ophthalmopathy. Both conserved end residues are part of each CDR3. Each record gives: V gene, J gene, clone size, D gene, CDR3 protein, CDR3 DNA. A D gene is named only where the DNA matches it firmly. Size is omitted from some rows. Given values are once, few, many or a class for expanded clones.

v_call: TRBV5-1
j_call: TRBJ2-7
clone_size: many
d_call: .
cdr3_aa: CASSRDAQVQYF
cdr3_nt: TGCGCCAGCAGCAGGGACGCCCAGGTGCAGTACTTC

v_call: TRBV6-1
j_call: TRBJ1-1
clone_size: few
d_call: .
cdr3_aa: CASSPRPDPGLNTEAFF
cdr3_nt: TGTGCCAGCAGCCCCCGACCCGATCCAGGATTAAACACTGAAGCTTTCTTT

v_call: TRBV12-3/TRBV12-4
j_call: TRBJ2-2
clone_size: once
d_call: TRBD2
cdr3_aa: CASSHRTSGVTGELFF
cdr3_nt: TGTGCCAGCAGTCACAGGACTAGCGGGGTCACCGGGGAGCTGTTTTTT

v_call: TRBV3-1
j_call: TRBJ2-7
clone_size: many
d_call: .
cdr3_aa: CASSPGLPYEQYF
cdr3_nt: TGTGCCAGCAGCCCGGGACTTCCGTACGAGCAGTACTTC

v_call: TRBV5-4
j_call: TRBJ1-1
clone_size: .
d_call: TRBD1
cdr3_aa: CASSFGQGVSTEAFF
cdr3_nt: TGTGCCAGCAGCTTCGGACAGGGTGTATCCACTGAAGCTTTCTTT

v_call: TRBV7-7
j_call: TRBJ2-1
clone_size: many
d_call: TRBD1
cdr3_aa: CASSIGTGITNEQFF
cdr3_nt: TGTGCTAGCAGCATTGGGACAGGTATTACAAATGAGCAGTTCTTC

v_call: TRBV12-5
j_call: TRBJ1-5
clone_size: many
d_call: TRBD1
cdr3_aa: CASGLEPTGGNQPQHF
cdr3_nt: TGTGCTAGTGGTTTGGAACCGACAGGGGGCAATCAGCCCCAGCATTTT

v_call: TRBV7-6
j_call: TRBJ2-7
clone_size: many
d_call: TRBD2
cdr3_aa: CASSTVSGESSYEQYF
cdr3_nt: TGTGCCAGCAGCACCGTTAGCGGGGAAAGCTCCTACGAGCAGTACTTC

v_call: TRBV15
j_call: TRBJ2-1
clone_size: many
d_call: .
cdr3_aa: CATSSPRDNEQFF
cdr3_nt: TGTGCCACCAGCAGTCCTAGGGACAATGAGCAGTTCTTC

v_call: TRBV2
j_call: TRBJ1-4
clone_size: few
d_call: TRBD1
cdr3_aa: CASSAGTGVEKLFF
cdr3_nt: TGTGCCAGCAGCGCCGGGACAGGGGTTGAAAAACTGTTTTTT

v_call: TRBV6-2/TRBV6-3
j_call: TRBJ2-1
clone_size: .
d_call: TRBD2
cdr3_aa: CASRSTSGAYNEQFF
cdr3_nt: TGTGCCAGCAGGTCGACTAGCGGGGCATACAATGAGCAGTTCTTC